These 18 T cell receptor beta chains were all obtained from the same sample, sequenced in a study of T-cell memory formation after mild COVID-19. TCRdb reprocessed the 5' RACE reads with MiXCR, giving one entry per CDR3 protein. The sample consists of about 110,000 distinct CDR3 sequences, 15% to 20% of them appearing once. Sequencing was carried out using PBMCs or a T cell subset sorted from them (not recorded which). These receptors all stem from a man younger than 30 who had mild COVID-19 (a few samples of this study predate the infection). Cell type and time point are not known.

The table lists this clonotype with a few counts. The CDR3 DNA is TGTGCCAGCAGATCTACCAGGGTGCGGGGTAACCTGAGCACAGATACGCAGTATTTT. This encodes CASRSTRVRGNLSTDTQYF. V usage is TRBV28 and J usage is TRBJ2-3; possible D gene TRBD2, 6 bases. This CDR3 region has 19 residues. Trimming cost V 6 bases and J 0 bases, with 25 bases left between them. Germline CDR1 MDHEN, CDR2 SYDVKM.

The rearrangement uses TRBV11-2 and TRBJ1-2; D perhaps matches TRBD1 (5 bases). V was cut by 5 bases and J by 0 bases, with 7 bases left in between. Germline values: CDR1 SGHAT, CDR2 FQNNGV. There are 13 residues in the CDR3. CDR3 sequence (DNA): TGTGCCAGCAGCACGGACACTAACTATGGCTACACCTTC. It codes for CASSTDTNYGYTF.

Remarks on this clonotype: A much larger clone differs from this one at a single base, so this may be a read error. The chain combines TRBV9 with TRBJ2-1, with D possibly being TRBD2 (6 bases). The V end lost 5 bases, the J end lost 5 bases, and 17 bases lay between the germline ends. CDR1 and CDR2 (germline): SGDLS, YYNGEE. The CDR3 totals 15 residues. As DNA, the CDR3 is TGTGCCAGCAGTCCCTGGCGGGGAAACGACAATGAGCAGTTCTTC. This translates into CASSPWRGNDNEQFF. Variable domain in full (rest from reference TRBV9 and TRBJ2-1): DSGVTQTPKHLITATGQRVTLRCSPRSGDLSVYWYQQSLDQGLQFLIQYYNGEERAKGNILERFSAQQFPDLHSELNLSSLELGDSALYFCASSPWRGNDNEQFFGPGTRLTVL.

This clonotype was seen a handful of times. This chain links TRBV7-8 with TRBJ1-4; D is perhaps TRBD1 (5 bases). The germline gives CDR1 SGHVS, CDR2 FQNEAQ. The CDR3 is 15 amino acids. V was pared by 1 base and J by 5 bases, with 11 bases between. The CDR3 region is CASSLGSAGNEKLFF. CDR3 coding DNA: TGTGCCAGCAGCTTAGGGTCGGCAGGGAATGAAAAACTGTTTTTT. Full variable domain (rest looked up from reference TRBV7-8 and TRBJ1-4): GAGVSQSPRYKVAKRGQDVALRCDPISGHVSLFWYQQALGQGPEFLTYFQNEAQLDKSGLPSDRFFAERPEGSVSTLKIQRTQQEDSAVYLCASSLGSAGNEKLFFGSGTQLSVL.

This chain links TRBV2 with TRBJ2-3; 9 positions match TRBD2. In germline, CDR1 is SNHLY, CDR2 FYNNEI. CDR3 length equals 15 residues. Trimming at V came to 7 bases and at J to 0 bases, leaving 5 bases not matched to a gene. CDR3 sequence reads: CASKPGTSSTDTQYF. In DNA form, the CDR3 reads TGTGCCAGCAAGCCCGGGACTAGCAGCACAGATACGCAGTATTTT.

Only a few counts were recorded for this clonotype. Here the CDR3 DNA reads TGTGCCAGCAGTTTCGTCGGGGCAGGGGGAAAGTCTGGAAACACCATATATTTT. Translating gives CASSFVGAGGKSGNTIYF. The chain employs TRBV6-5 and TRBJ1-3; 7 bases align to TRBD1. The CDR3 contains 18 residues. Trimming cost V 4 bases and J 1 base; bases outside gene matches: 13. CDR1 is MNHEY, CDR2 SVGAGI, per germline.

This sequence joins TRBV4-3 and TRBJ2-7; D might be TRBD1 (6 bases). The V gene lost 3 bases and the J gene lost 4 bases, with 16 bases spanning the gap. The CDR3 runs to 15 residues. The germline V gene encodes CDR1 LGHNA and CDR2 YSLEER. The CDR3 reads CASSQGAQESYEQYF. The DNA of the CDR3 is TGCGCCAGCAGCCAGGGGGCACAGGAGTCGTACGAGCAGTACTTC.

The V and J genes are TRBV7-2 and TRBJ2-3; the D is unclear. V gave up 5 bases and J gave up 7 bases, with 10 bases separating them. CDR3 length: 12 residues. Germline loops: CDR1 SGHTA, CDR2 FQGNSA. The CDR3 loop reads CASSTSANTQYF. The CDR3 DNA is TGTGCCAGCAGCACAAGTGCGAATACGCAGTATTTT.

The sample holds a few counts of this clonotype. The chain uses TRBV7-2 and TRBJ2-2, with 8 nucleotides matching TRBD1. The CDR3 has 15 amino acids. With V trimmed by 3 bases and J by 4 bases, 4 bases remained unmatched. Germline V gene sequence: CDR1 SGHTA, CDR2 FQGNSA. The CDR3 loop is CASSFQGAPTGELFF. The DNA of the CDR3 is TGTGCCAGCAGCTTCCAGGGGGCGCCCACCGGGGAGCTGTTTTTT.

The DNA for the CDR3 is TGTGCCAGCAGTGAAACACTGAACACCGGGGAGCTGTTTTTT. This translates into CASSETLNTGELFF. This rearrangement joins TRBV6-1 to TRBJ2-2; no firm D call. Per the germline V gene, CDR1 is MNHNS and CDR2 is SASEGT. The V gene lost 2 bases and the J gene lost 1 base, with 5 bases spanning the gap. The CDR3 contains 14 residues.

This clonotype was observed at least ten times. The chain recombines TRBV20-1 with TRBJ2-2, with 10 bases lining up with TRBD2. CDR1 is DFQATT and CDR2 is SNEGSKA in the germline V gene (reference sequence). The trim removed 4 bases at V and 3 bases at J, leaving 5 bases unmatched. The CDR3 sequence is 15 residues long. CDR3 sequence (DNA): TGCAGTGCTACCATCGGGACTAGCGACACCGGGGAGCTGTTTTTT. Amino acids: CSATIGTSDTGELFF.

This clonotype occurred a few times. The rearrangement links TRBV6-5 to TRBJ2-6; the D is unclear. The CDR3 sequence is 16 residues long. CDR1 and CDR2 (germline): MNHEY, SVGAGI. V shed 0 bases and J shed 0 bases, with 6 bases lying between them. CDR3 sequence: CASSYSILSGANVLTF. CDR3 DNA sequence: TGTGCCAGCAGTTACTCGATACTCTCTGGGGCCAACGTCCTGACTTTC.

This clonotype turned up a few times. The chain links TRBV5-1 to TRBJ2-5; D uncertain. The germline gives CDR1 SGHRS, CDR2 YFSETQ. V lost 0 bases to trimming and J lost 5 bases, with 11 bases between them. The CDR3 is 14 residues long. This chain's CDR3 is CASSLGSLSETQYF. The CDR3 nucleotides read TGCGCCAGCAGCTTGGGTTCTTTGTCTGAGACCCAGTACTTC.

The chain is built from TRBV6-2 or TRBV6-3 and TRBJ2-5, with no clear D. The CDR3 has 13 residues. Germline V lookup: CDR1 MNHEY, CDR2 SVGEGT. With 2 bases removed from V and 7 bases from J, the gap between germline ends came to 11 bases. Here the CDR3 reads CASSYDQPGTQYF. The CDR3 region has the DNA TGTGCCAGCAGTTACGACCAGCCGGGGACCCAGTACTTC.

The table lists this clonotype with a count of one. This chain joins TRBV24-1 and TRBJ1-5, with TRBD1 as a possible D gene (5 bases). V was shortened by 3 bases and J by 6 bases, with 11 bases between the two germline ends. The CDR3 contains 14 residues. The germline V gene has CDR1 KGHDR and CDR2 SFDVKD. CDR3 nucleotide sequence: TGTGCCACCAGTGATCCCCTCCAGGGTCAGCCCCAGCATTTT. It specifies CATSDPLQGQPQHF.

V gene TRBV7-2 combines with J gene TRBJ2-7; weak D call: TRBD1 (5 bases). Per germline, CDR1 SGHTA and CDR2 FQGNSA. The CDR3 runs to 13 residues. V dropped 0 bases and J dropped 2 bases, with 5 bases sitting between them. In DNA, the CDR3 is TGTGCCAGCAGCTTAGCCAGGGCCTACGAGCAGTACTTC. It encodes CASSLARAYEQYF.

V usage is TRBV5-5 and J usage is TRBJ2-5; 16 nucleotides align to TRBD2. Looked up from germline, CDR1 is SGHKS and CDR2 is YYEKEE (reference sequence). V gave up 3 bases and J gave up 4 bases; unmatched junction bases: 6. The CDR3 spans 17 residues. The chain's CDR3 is CASSSGLAGGLGETQYF. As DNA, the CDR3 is TGTGCCAGCAGCTCGGGACTAGCGGGGGGGCTGGGAGAGACCCAGTACTTC.

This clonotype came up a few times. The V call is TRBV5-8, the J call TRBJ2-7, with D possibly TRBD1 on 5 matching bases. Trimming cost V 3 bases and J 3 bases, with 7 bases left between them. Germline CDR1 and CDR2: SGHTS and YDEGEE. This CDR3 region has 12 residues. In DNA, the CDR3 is TGTGCCAGCAGCTACGACAGCTACGAGCAGTACGTC. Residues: CASSYDSYEQYV.